One sample yielded the 13 T cell receptor beta chains listed below, sequenced in a study of blood T cells in healthy people across ages. A second PCR, run for about 7 to 11 cycles, used a sample-barcoded 5' primer plus a J-beta primer mix. TCRdb re-analysed the 5' RACE reads in MiXCR, keeping a single row per CDR3 protein. The sample holds over 750,000 distinct CDR3 sequences; about 25% are singletons and the top ten take under 10%. This same sample was also taken into another study, of T cells of mothers and their children.

Sequences were obtained from blood. The receptors here all came from a boy between 10 and 17 years old in good health.

The V gene is TRBV23-1, the J gene TRBJ2-7; TRBD2 matches at 7 bases. TRBV23-1 is recorded as an ORF, its role being uncertain. This CDR3 has 15 amino acids. The V segment lost 4 bases and the J segment 3 bases; nucleotides outside the gene matches: 9. The CDR3 DNA follows: TGCGCCAGCAGTCTTCGGGCTAGCGGAGTCTACGAGCAGTACTTC. The encoded protein is CASSLRASGVYEQYF.

This clonotype was found a few times. This chain joins TRBV4-1 and TRBJ2-3, with D perhaps matching TRBD1 (6 bases). CDR3 length equals 16 residues. CDR1 MGHRA and CDR2 YSYEKL come from the germline V gene. Trimming left V 5 bases short and J 0 bases short, with 15 bases between. CDR3 protein: CASSSYRDGSTDTQYF. CDR3 in DNA: TGCGCCAGCAGCTCTTACAGGGACGGGAGCACAGATACGCAGTATTTT.

About this clonotype: The CDR3 end shows no conserved phenylalanine or tryptophan, and so a read error is likely. The genes are TRBV6-2 or TRBV6-3 and TRBJ2-1; 8 positions agree with TRBD2. V was pared by 2 bases and J by 7 bases, with 10 bases of the junction left unmatched. The germline V gene has CDR1 MNHEY and CDR2 SVGEGT. CDR3 length: 16 amino acids. Here the CDR3 DNA reads TGTGCCAGCAGTTACCTCAATAGCGGGATAGAAAATGAGCAGTTCTCC. This encodes CASSYLNSGIENEQFS.

This clonotype was seen more than once but under ten times. The chain couples TRBV9 to TRBJ1-2, with a weak D call TRBD1 (6 bases). Germline V CDR1 and CDR2: SGDLS, YYNGEE. This CDR3 contains 14 residues. Between the trimmed V and J ends, which lost 1 base and 8 bases, there was a span of 15 bases. The CDR3 loop reads CASSVSGESFGYTF. The CDR3 DNA sequence: TGTGCCAGCAGCGTATCAGGGGAGTCGTTCGGCTACACCTTC.

This clonotype has a handful of counts. The chain is built from TRBV7-9 and TRBJ2-5; tentatively, D is TRBD1 (6 bases). V gave up 2 bases and J gave up 5 bases, with 15 bases separating them. The germline V gene has CDR1 SEHNR and CDR2 FQNEAQ (reference sequence). The CDR3 has 15 amino acids. The CDR3 DNA is TGTGCCAGCAGCTTAACAGGGCCCAGTATGGAGACCCAGTACTTC. It yields the protein CASSLTGPSMETQYF.

V usage is TRBV27 and J usage is TRBJ2-4, with 11 bases matching TRBD2. CDR1 is MNHEY, CDR2 SMNVEV, per germline (reference sequence). The J segment lost 2 bases and the V segment lost 2 bases, leaving 8 bases of the junction unmatched. This CDR3 is 18 amino acids long. CDR3 nucleotide sequence: TGTGCCAGCAGTTTAGGGGCTAGCGGGGGGTTCACCAAAAACATTCAGTACTTC. This translates into CASSLGASGGFTKNIQYF.

This clonotype was recorded once. J is TRBJ2-7 and V is TRBV5-1; 8 bases agree with TRBD2. V shed 5 bases and J 1 base; nucleotides not matched to a gene: 20. Germline V gene data show CDR1 as SGHRS and CDR2 as YFSETQ. The CDR3 length is 19 residues. CDR3 loop: CASSKAREDFGGRSYEQYF. The DNA for the CDR3 is TGCGCCAGCAGTAAGGCGAGAGAAGACTTCGGCGGGAGGTCCTACGAGCAGTACTTC. The variable domain in full, with the rest retrieved from reference TRBV5-1 and TRBJ2-7, is KAGVTQTPRYLIKTRGQQVTLSCSPISGHRSVSWYQQTPGQGLQFLFEYFSETQRNKGNFPGRFSGRQFSNSRSEMNVSTLELGDSALYLCASSKAREDFGGRSYEQYFGPGTRLTVT.

The chain uses TRBV11-3 and TRBJ2-4, with 7 nucleotides matching TRBD1. Trimming took 4 bases from V and 5 from J; bases not matched to a gene: 5. The CDR3 runs to 14 residues. CDR1 is SGHNT, CDR2 YENEEA, per germline. DNA for the CDR3: TGTGCCAGCAGCTCGCGACAGGGCCAAAACATTCAGTACTTC. Protein sequence: CASSSRQGQNIQYF.

The chain carries TRBV7-9 and TRBJ2-7; 10 nucleotides agree with TRBD2. The length of the CDR3 is 15 residues. The V and J ends lost 1 base and 4 bases, in that order; junction bases with no gene match: 4. The V gene's germline CDR1 is SEHNR and CDR2 FQNEAQ (reference sequence). The CDR3 loop reads CASSLESSGGYEQYF. The CDR3 DNA sequence: TGTGCCAGCAGCTTAGAGTCTAGCGGGGGTTACGAGCAGTACTTC.

Only a few counts were recorded for this clonotype. The chain is built from TRBV11-2 and TRBJ1-1; a possible D gene is TRBD1 (6 bases). V was clipped by 5 bases and J by 3 bases, with 16 bases between them. CDR3 length: 15 amino acids. CDR1 and CDR2 from the germline V gene are SGHAT and FQNNGV. The CDR3 region is CASSPWQGIDTEAFF. The CDR3 region has the DNA TGTGCCAGCAGCCCCTGGCAGGGGATTGACACTGAAGCTTTCTTT.

This clonotype was counted a few times. The rearrangement uses TRBV2 and TRBJ1-2; D is unresolved. The ends were cut back, 4 bases at V and 7 bases at J, with 19 bases in the middle. In germline, CDR1 is SNHLY, CDR2 FYNNEI. CDR3 length: 15 residues. DNA for the CDR3: TGTGCCAGCAGTGGATGGTCGAGGCTGTCCTCTGGCTACACCTTC. As protein: CASSGWSRLSSGYTF.

The chain joins TRBV15 to TRBJ1-4, with D perhaps TRBD1 (6 bases). Trimming stripped 0 bases from V and 10 bases from J, with 15 bases between. Germline CDR1 reads LNHNV; CDR2 reads YYDKDF (reference sequence). CDR3 size: 15 residues. The CDR3 loop reads CATSRETGSLAKLFF. In DNA, the CDR3 is TGTGCCACCAGCAGAGAAACAGGGTCTTTGGCAAAACTGTTTTTT.

There are a few counts of this clonotype. The chain joins TRBV29-1 to TRBJ2-5, with 8 bases fitting TRBD2. The DNA matches TRBJ2-1 better at its end, which makes the J call doubtful. The CDR3 contains 13 residues. Germline V CDR1 and CDR2: SQVTM, ANQGSEA. The CDR3 nucleotides are TGCAGCGCGGACGGGGGGGCCTCGGATGAGCAGTTCTTC. Amino acids: CSADGGASDEQFF.